This T cell receptor beta chain emerged from a study of T cell responses to AZD1222 COVID-19 vaccine. Assay used: immunoSEQ multiplex PCR; TCRdb lists only in-frame clones, some missing. The repertoire has approximately 67,000 clones, about nine tenths of them found once; the top ten carry over 2%. From germline, CDR1 is MNHEY and CDR2 SVGAGI. The CDR3 consists of 15 residues. Trimming pared 0 bases from V and 8 bases from J, leaving 11 bases between. This TCR was recovered from an adult in good health. Sequenced material: peripheral blood, taken on day 0 of AZD1222 vaccination. The chain uses TRBV6-5 and TRBJ1-6; D uncertain. CDR3 nucleotide sequence: TGTGCCAGCAGTTACTCGAGACCCAACTATTCACCCCTCCACTTT. This gives the protein CASSYSRPNYSPLHF.